This T cell receptor beta chain is drawn from a study of regulatory T cells in long-lasting Graves disease. At the level of the study: Newly diagnosed Graves' patients had taken antithyroid drugs under 3 months.

Building of the TCR beta libraries involved iRepertoire HTBI primers and Arm-PCR of CDR3 regions. TCRdb re-analysed the multiplex PCR reads in MiXCR, keeping a single row per CDR3 protein. The repertoire has 440,000 or so distinct CDR3 sequences, about 16% of them found once; the top ten carry around 10%. This CDR3 region has 13 residues. CDR1 is DFQATT and CDR2 is SNEGSKA in the germline V gene (reference sequence). The germline V and J ends were trimmed by 1 base and 9 bases, with 10 bases remaining between them. Time point in this sample: newly diagnosed GD, antithyroid drugs for less than 3 months. The TCR library was made from RNA extracted from PBMCs. Turning to this clonotype: Its antigen is undetermined.

Study-level findings and limits: Patients whose Graves' disease persisted exhibited lower TCR diversity than those newly diagnosed. TRBV28, TRBJ1-2 and TRBJ2-5 were segments that persistent disease favored.

This same sample was also part of a study on T cells in Graves' hyperthyroidism and ophthalmopathy.

The gene calls are TRBV20-1 and TRBJ1-6; maybe TRBD1 (5 bases). This material consisted of peripheral blood mononuclear cells (PBMCs), taken at new diagnosis, from a patient treated with antithyroid drugs. The sequence was collected from a woman in her thirties with Graves disease. CDR3 DNA: TGCAGTGCTAGAGGGGGCTTTGGTTCACCCCTCCACTTT. Amino acids: CSARGGFGSPLHF.